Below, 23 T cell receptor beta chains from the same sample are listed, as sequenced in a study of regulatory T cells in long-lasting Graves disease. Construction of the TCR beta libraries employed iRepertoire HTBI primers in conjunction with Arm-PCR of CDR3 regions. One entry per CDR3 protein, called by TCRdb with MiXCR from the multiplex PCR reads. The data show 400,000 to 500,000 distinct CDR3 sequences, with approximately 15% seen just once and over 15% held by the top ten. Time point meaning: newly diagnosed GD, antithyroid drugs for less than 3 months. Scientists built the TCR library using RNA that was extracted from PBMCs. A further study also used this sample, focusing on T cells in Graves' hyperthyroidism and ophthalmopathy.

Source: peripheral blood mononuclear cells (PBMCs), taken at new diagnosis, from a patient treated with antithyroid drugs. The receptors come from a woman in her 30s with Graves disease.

CDR3 DNA sequence: TGTGCCAGCAGCTTGGGGGGACAGGGCGGTGGCTACACCTTC. It codes for CASSLGGQGGGYTF. The V and J genes are TRBV7-2 and TRBJ1-2; 9 positions match TRBD1. Per the germline V gene, CDR1 is SGHTA and CDR2 is FQGNSA. V dropped 3 bases and J dropped 7; count of bases not matched to a gene: 6. The CDR3 has 14 amino acids.

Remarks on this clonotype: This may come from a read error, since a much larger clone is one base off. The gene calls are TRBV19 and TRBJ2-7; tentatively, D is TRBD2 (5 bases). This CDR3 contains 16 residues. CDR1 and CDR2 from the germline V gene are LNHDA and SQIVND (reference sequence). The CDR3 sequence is CASGMWAKEADYEQYF. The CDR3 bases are TGTGCCAGTGGTATGTGGGCCAAGGAGGCTGATTACGAGCAGTACTTC.

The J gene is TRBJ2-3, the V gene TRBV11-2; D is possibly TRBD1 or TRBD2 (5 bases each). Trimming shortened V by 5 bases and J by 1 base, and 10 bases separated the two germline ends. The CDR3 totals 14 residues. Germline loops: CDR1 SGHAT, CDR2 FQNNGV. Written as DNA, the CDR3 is TGTGCCAGCAGCCCTGGGACCCGCACAGATACGCAGTATTTT. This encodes CASSPGTRTDTQYF.

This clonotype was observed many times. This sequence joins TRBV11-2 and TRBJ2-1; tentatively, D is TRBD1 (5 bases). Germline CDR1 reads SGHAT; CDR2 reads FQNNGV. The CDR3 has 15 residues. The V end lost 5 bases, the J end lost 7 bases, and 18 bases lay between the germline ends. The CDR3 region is CASSGIGRGKNEQFF. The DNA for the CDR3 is TGTGCCAGCAGCGGGATCGGAAGGGGTAAGAATGAGCAGTTCTTC.

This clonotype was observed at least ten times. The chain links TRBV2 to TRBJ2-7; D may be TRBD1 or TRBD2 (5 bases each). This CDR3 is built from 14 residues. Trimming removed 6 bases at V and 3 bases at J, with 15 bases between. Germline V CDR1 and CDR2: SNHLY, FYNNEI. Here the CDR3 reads CASRGVRADYEQYF. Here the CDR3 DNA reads TGTGCCAGCAGGGGGGTGAGGGCAGACTACGAGCAGTACTTC.

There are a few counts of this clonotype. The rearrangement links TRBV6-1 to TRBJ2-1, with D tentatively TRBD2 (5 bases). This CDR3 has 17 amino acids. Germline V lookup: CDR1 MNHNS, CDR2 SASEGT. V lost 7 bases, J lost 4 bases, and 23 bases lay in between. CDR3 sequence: CASTLTRTSYGYNEQFF. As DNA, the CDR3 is TGTGCCAGCACCTTGACGCGGACTTCATACGGGTACAATGAGCAGTTCTTC.

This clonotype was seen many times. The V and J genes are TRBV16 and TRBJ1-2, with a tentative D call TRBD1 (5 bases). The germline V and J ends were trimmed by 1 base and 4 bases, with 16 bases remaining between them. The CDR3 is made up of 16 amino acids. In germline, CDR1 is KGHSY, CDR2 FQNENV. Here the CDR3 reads CASSQFEGGVAYGYTF. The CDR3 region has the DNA TGTGCCAGCAGCCAATTTGAGGGAGGGGTTGCCTATGGCTACACCTTC.

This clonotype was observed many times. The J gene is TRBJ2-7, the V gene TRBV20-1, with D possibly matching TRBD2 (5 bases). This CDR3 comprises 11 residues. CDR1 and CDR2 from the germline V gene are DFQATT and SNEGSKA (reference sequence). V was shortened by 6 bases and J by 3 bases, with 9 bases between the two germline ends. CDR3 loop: CSAPDFYEQYF. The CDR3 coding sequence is TGCAGTGCCCCGGACTTCTACGAGCAGTACTTC.

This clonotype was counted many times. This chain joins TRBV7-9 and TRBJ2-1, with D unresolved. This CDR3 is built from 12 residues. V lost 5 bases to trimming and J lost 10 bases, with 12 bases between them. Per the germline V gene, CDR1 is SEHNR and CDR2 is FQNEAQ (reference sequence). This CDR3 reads CASSAQSMEQFF. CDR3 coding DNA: TGTGCCAGCAGCGCCCAAAGCATGGAGCAGTTCTTC.

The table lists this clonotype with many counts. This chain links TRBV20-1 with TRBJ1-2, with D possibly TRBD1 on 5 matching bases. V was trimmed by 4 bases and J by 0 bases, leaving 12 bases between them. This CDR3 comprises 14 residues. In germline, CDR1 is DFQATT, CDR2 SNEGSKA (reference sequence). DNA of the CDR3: TGCAGTGCTACCGTAGACAGTCCTAACTATGGCTACACCTTC. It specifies CSATVDSPNYGYTF.

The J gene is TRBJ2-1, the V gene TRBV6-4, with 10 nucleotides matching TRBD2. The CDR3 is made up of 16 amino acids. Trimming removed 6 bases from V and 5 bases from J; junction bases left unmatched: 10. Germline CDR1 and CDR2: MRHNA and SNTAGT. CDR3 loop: CASSRTSGHSNNEQFF. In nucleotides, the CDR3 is TGTGCCAGCAGCAGGACTAGCGGCCATTCCAACAATGAGCAGTTCTTC.

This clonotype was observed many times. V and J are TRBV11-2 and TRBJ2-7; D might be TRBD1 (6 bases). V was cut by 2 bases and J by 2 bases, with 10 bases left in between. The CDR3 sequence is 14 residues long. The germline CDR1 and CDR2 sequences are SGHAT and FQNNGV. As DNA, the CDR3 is TGTGCCAGCAGCTTAATGGGGGCACCCTACGAGCAGTACTTC. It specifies CASSLMGAPYEQYF.

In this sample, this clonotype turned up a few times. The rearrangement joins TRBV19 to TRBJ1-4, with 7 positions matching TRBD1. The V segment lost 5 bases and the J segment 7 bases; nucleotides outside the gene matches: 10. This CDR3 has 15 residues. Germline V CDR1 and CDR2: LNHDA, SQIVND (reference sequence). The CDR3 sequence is CASSGGQSLVEKLFF. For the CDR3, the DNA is TGTGCCAGTAGTGGGGGACAGTCCTTAGTTGAAAAACTGTTTTTT. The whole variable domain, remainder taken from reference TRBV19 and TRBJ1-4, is DGGITQSPKYLFRKEGQNVTLSCEQNLNHDAMYWYRQDPGQGLRLIYYSQIVNDFQKGDIAEGYSVSREKKESFPLTVTSAQKNPTAFYLCASSGGQSLVEKLFFGSGTQLSVL.

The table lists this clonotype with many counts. The CDR3 protein is CASSLATLGRIEKLFF. CDR3 bases: TGTGCCAGCAGTTTAGCCACATTGGGACGTATTGAAAAACTGTTTTTT. The chain couples TRBV27 to TRBJ1-4; tentative D call: TRBD1 (5 bases). Trimming shortened V by 2 bases and J by 7 bases, and 17 bases separated the two germline ends. Germline lookup yields CDR1 MNHEY and CDR2 SMNVEV (reference sequence). CDR3 size: 16 residues. The variable domain in full, with the rest retrieved from reference TRBV27 and TRBJ1-4, is EAQVTQNPRYLITVTGKKLTVTCSQNMNHEYMSWYRQDPGLGLRQIYYSMNVEVTDKGDVPEGYKVSRKEKRNFPLILESPSPNQTSLYFCASSLATLGRIEKLFFGSGTQLSVL.

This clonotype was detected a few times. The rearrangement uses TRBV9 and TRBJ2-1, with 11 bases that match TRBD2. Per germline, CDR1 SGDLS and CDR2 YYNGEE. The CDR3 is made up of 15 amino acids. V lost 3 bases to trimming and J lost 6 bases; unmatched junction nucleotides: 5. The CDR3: CASSASLAGVNEQFF. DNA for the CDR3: TGTGCCAGCAGCGCGTCACTAGCGGGAGTCAATGAGCAGTTCTTC. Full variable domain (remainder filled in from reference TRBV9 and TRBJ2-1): DSGVTQTPKHLITATGQRVTLRCSPRSGDLSVYWYQQSLDQGLQFLIQYYNGEERAKGNILERFSAQQFPDLHSELNLSSLELGDSALYFCASSASLAGVNEQFFGPGTRLTVL.

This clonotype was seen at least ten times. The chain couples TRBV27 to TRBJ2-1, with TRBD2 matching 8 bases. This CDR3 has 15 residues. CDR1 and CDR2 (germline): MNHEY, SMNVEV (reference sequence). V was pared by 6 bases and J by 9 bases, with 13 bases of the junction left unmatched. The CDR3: CASRGKAGGISEQFF. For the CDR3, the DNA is TGTGCCAGCAGGGGAAAGGCGGGAGGTATAAGTGAGCAGTTCTTC.

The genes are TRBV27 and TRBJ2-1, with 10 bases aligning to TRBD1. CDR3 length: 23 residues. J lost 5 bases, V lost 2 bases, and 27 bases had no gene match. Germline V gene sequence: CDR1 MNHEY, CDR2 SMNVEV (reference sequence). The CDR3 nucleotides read TGTGCCAGCAGTTTAGCGTTTATCCAACCCTTCGAAGACAGGGGGCGGAGTGACAATGAGCAGTTCTTC. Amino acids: CASSLAFIQPFEDRGRSDNEQFF.

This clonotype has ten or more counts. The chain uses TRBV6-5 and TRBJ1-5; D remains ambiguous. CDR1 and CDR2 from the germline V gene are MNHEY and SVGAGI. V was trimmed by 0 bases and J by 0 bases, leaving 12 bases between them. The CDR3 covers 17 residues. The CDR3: CASSYSMGGRSNQPQHF. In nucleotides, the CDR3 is TGTGCCAGCAGTTACTCGATGGGTGGACGTAGCAATCAGCCCCAGCATTTT.

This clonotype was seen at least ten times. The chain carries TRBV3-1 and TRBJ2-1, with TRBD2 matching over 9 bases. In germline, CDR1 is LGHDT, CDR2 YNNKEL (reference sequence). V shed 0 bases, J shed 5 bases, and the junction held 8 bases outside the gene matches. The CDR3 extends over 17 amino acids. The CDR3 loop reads CASSQDRLAGFHNEQFF. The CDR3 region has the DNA TGTGCCAGCAGCCAAGATCGGCTAGCGGGATTCCACAATGAGCAGTTCTTC.

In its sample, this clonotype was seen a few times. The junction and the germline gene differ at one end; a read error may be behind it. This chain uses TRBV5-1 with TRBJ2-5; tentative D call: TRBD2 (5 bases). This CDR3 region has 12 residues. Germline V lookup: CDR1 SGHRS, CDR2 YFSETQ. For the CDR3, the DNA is TGTGCCAGCAGCGCCGGAGGAGAGACCCAGTACTTC. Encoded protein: CASSAGGETQYF.

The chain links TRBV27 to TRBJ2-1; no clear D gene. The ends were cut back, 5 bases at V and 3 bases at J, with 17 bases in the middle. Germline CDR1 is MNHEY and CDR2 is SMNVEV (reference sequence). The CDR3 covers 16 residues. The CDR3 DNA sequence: TGTGCCAGCAGTCCATTAGCCAGAAGGATCTACAATGAGCAGTTCTTC. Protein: CASSPLARRIYNEQFF.

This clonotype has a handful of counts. CDR3 in DNA: TGTGCCAGTGTAGCGGGAGCAGATACGCAGTATTTT. Its protein product is CASVAGADTQYF. This chain connects TRBV19 to TRBJ2-3; TRBD2 agrees at 9 bases. Germline loops: CDR1 LNHDA, CDR2 SQIVND (reference sequence). This CDR3 has 12 amino acids. V lost 8 bases and J lost 4; bases outside the gene matches: 1.

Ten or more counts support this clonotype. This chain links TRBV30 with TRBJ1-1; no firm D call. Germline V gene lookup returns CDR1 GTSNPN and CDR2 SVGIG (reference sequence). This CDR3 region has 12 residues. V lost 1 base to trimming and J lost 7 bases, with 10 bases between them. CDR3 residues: CAWSEGALEAFF. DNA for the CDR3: TGTGCCTGGAGTGAGGGAGCCCTTGAAGCTTTCTTT. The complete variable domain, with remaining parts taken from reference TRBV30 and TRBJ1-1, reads SQTIHQWPATLVQPVGSPLSLECTVEGTSNPNLYWYRQAAGRGLQLLFYSVGIGQISSEVPQNLSASRPQDRQFILSSKKLLLSDSGFYLCAWSEGALEAFFGQGTRLTVV.